This T cell receptor (beta chain) appears in the sequencing data of a study of blood T cell repertoires in COVID-19. Study context: PBMCs, B-cell-depleted T cells, or T cells were the source of the cDNA or gDNA that made up the material.

V was clipped by 5 bases and J by 6 bases; unmatched bases: 6. The CDR3 spans 15 residues. Germline-derived CDR1 and CDR2 are PRHDT and FYEKMQ (reference sequence). In the original processing: Amplifying reference gene primers gave estimates of nucleated cell counts. The protocol was immunoSEQ multiplex PCR, while the TCRdb copy is restricted to in-frame clones and leaves out a portion. V, J and clone size were drawn from that table, and D and trimming were deduced from the DNA. This sample carries some 300,000 clones, roughly nine tenths of them seen once, and the ten largest clones take approximately 2%.

The rearrangement uses TRBV13 and TRBJ2-2, with 10 bases fitting TRBD2. Material for sequencing was peripheral blood. This receptor was obtained from a man younger than 30 with active or convalescent COVID-19. Here the CDR3 reads CASSQRTSGAGELFF. CDR3 DNA sequence: TGTGCCAGCAGCCAAAGGACTAGCGGAGCCGGGGAGCTGTTTTTT.